This is a list of T cell receptor beta chains from one sample in a study of cytomegalovirus exposure and HLA in healthy donors. TCRdb keeps only in-frame clones here, not all; method: immunoSEQ multiplex PCR. The table records around 94,000 clones, approximately 79% of them present only once. Sequenced sample: PBMCs. The source of these receptors is a woman aged 55 to 70 in good health and CMV-seropositive. Both conserved end residues are part of each CDR3. Each record gives: CDR3 protein, CDR3 DNA, D gene, J gene, clone size, V gene. The D gene is left open where the match is weak. Size tells how often a clone was seen (once, few, many) or the class of an expanded clone, and some rows leave it out.

CDR3: CASSLELGYPIGQFF
DNA: TGTGCCAGCAGCTTAGAACTAGGCTACCCAATTGGGCAGTTCTTC
D: .
J: TRBJ2-1
size: .
V: TRBV7-3

CDR3: CASSENGRYYEQYF
DNA: TGCGCCAGCAGTGAGAACGGCAGATACTACGAGCAGTACTTC
D: .
J: TRBJ2-7
size: .
V: TRBV10-2

CDR3: CASSYLRGGTGELFF
DNA: TGTGCCAGCAGCTACCTCAGGGGTGGCACCGGGGAGCTGTTTTTT
D: .
J: TRBJ2-2
size: .
V: TRBV6-5

CDR3: CASRLAVVNEQFF
DNA: TGTGCCAGCCGGCTAGCGGTAGTCAATGAGCAGTTCTTC
D: TRBD2
J: TRBJ2-1
size: .
V: TRBV28

CDR3: CASSYDRGGEKLFF
DNA: TGTGCCAGCTCCTACGACAGGGGAGGAGAAAAACTGTTTTTT
D: TRBD1
J: TRBJ1-4
size: .
V: TRBV18

CDR3: CAWRWAGGRGYTF
DNA: TGTGCCTGGAGATGGGCAGGGGGAAGAGGCTACACCTTC
D: TRBD1
J: TRBJ1-2
size: .
V: TRBV30

CDR3: CASSPRQGGAYEQYF
DNA: TGTGCCAGCAGTCCCCGACAGGGGGGAGCCTACGAGCAGTACTTC
D: TRBD1
J: TRBJ2-7
size: .
V: TRBV27

CDR3: CARSLDCRVAEAFF
DNA: TGTGCCAGAAGCTTGGATTGCAGGGTGGCTGAAGCTTTCTTT
D: .
J: TRBJ1-1
size: .
V: TRBV5-3

CDR3: CASSIGSERGWGSGANVLTF
DNA: TGTGCCAGTAGTATTGGTTCTGAGAGGGGGTGGGGCTCTGGGGCCAACGTCCTGACTTTC
D: .
J: TRBJ2-6
size: .
V: TRBV19

CDR3: CSSSSGVGEQYF
DNA: TGTTCCAGCAGCTCAGGCGTCGGCGAGCAGTACTTC
D: .
J: TRBJ2-7
size: .
V: TRBV7-9

CDR3: CASSLAGHEKLFF
DNA: TGTGCCAGCAGTTTAGCAGGGCACGAAAAACTGTTTTTT
D: .
J: TRBJ1-4
size: once
V: TRBV27

CDR3: CASSQELRSTIANTEAFF
DNA: TGCGCCAGCAGCCAAGAATTAAGAAGCACCATTGCTAACACTGAAGCTTTCTTT
D: .
J: TRBJ1-1
size: .
V: TRBV4-1

CDR3: CASSARTGPSDGYTF
DNA: TGTGCCAGCAGCGCCCGGACAGGCCCCTCTGATGGCTACACCTTC
D: TRBD1
J: TRBJ1-2
size: .
V: TRBV7-8

CDR3: CASIQDSLYSNQPQHF
DNA: TGTGCCAGTATTCAGGACAGCCTCTATAGCAATCAGCCCCAGCATTTT
D: .
J: TRBJ1-5
size: .
V: TRBV19

CDR3: CSVGNRRQGQETQYF
DNA: TGCAGCGTTGGTAATCGGAGACAGGGGCAAGAGACCCAGTACTTC
D: TRBD1
J: TRBJ2-5
size: .
V: TRBV29-1

CDR3: CSVDGAGTDTQYF
DNA: TGCAGCGTTGATGGGGCCGGCACAGATACGCAGTATTTT
D: .
J: TRBJ2-3
size: .
V: TRBV29-1

CDR3: CASSLGGTSGIREQYF
DNA: TGCGCCAGCAGCTTGGGTGGGACTAGCGGTATCCGCGAGCAGTACTTC
D: TRBD2
J: TRBJ2-7
size: .
V: TRBV5-1

CDR3: CASSQVHTVLYGYTF
DNA: TGTGCCAGCAGCCAAGTACATACAGTACTCTATGGCTACACCTTC
D: .
J: TRBJ1-2
size: .
V: TRBV4-2

CDR3: CSATPNEQYF
DNA: TGCAGTGCAACCCCTAACGAGCAGTACTTC
D: .
J: TRBJ2-7
size: .
V: TRBV20-1

CDR3: CASSLDRYTGELFF
DNA: TGCGCCAGCAGCTTGGACAGATACACCGGGGAGCTGTTTTTT
D: .
J: TRBJ2-2
size: .
V: TRBV5-1

CDR3: CASSSNRVNEQFF
DNA: TGTGCCAGCAGCTCAAACAGGGTCAATGAGCAGTTCTTC
D: .
J: TRBJ2-1
size: once
V: TRBV11-2

CDR3: CASRGRAATGELFF
DNA: TGTGCCAGCAGGGGCAGGGCGGCCACCGGGGAGCTGTTTTTT
D: .
J: TRBJ2-2
size: .
V: TRBV2

CDR3: CASSFPPSSGGELFF
DNA: TGTGCCAGCAGCTTTCCCCCCTCCTCGGGCGGGGAGCTGTTTTTT
D: .
J: TRBJ2-2
size: once
V: TRBV13

CDR3: CAWSGVRGQSNYGYTF
DNA: TGTGCCTGGAGTGGAGTCAGGGGGCAGTCTAACTATGGCTACACCTTC
D: TRBD1
J: TRBJ1-2
size: .
V: TRBV30

CDR3: CASRVGLAGDGTQYF
DNA: TGTGCCAGCCGGGTCGGGCTAGCGGGAGATGGGACCCAGTACTTC
D: TRBD2
J: TRBJ2-5
size: once
V: TRBV6-5

CDR3: CASSYSSGTTNEKLFF
DNA: TGTGCCAGCAGTTACTCATCAGGGACAACTAATGAAAAACTGTTTTTT
D: .
J: TRBJ1-4
size: .
V: TRBV6-5

CDR3: CASSPVVGLAGTSYEQYF
DNA: TGCGCCAGCAGCCCAGTGGTTGGCCTAGCGGGGACCTCCTACGAGCAGTACTTC
D: TRBD2
J: TRBJ2-7
size: .
V: TRBV4-1

CDR3: CASSMWQGSNQPQHF
DNA: TGTGCCAGTAGTATGTGGCAGGGTAGCAATCAGCCCCAGCATTTT
D: .
J: TRBJ1-5
size: .
V: TRBV19

CDR3: CAISERAGGGNEQFF
DNA: TGTGCCATCAGTGAGCGAGCGGGAGGTGGCAATGAGCAGTTCTTC
D: TRBD2
J: TRBJ2-1
size: .
V: TRBV10-3

CDR3: CASSVAFSNEKLFF
DNA: TGTGCCAGCAGCGTAGCTTTCTCTAATGAAAAACTGTTTTTT
D: .
J: TRBJ1-4
size: .
V: TRBV9

CDR3: CASSFGGLINTGELFF
DNA: TGTGCCAGCAGTTTCGGGGGACTAATAAACACCGGGGAGCTGTTTTTT
D: TRBD2
J: TRBJ2-2
size: .
V: TRBV27

CDR3: CASSLRASGDYNEQFF
DNA: TGTGCCAGCAGCTTACGGGCTAGCGGAGACTACAATGAGCAGTTCTTC
D: TRBD2
J: TRBJ2-1
size: once
V: TRBV7-9

CDR3: CAISDYSQETQYF
DNA: TGTGCCATCAGTGATTACAGCCAAGAGACCCAGTACTTC
D: .
J: TRBJ2-5
size: .
V: TRBV10-3

CDR3: CASSSTMNTEAFF
DNA: TGTGCCAGCTCATCCACAATGAACACTGAAGCTTTCTTT
D: .
J: TRBJ1-1
size: .
V: TRBV18

CDR3: CASSLEGRAGGELFF
DNA: TGTGCCAGCAGCTTAGAAGGCAGGGCTGGCGGGGAGCTGTTTTTT
D: .
J: TRBJ2-2
size: .
V: TRBV11-2

CDR3: CSVETSGSTWNEQFF
DNA: TGCAGCGTTGAAACTAGCGGGAGCACGTGGAATGAGCAGTTCTTC
D: TRBD2
J: TRBJ2-1
size: .
V: TRBV29-1

CDR3: CASSKSTGNTEAFF
DNA: TGTGCCAGTAGCAAATCGACAGGGAACACTGAAGCTTTCTTT
D: .
J: TRBJ1-1
size: .
V: TRBV19

CDR3: CASSYGRGADTQYF
DNA: TGTGCCAGCAGCTATGGACGGGGGGCAGATACGCAGTATTTT
D: TRBD2
J: TRBJ2-3
size: .
V: TRBV5-6

CDR3: CASSSGQGVSLFYNEQFF
DNA: TGCGCCAGCAGCTCGGGACAGGGCGTCTCGCTTTTCTACAATGAGCAGTTCTTC
D: TRBD1
J: TRBJ2-1
size: .
V: TRBV5-1

CDR3: CASSQVGTAQETQYF
DNA: TGCGCCAGCAGCCAAGTTGGTACAGCACAAGAGACCCAGTACTTC
D: .
J: TRBJ2-5
size: .
V: TRBV4-1

CDR3: CASSYRETNQPQHF
DNA: TGTGCCAGTAGTTACAGGGAGACTAATCAGCCCCAGCATTTT
D: .
J: TRBJ1-5
size: .
V: TRBV19

CDR3: CASSLAPIDSYEQYF
DNA: TGTGCCAGCAGTTTAGCTCCGATAGACTCCTACGAGCAGTACTTC
D: .
J: TRBJ2-7
size: .
V: TRBV27

CDR3: CASSLDLGVYGYTF
DNA: TGTGCCAGCAGCTTAGATCTAGGGGTTTATGGCTACACCTTC
D: .
J: TRBJ1-2
size: .
V: TRBV11-2

CDR3: CASSQVRRGYEQYF
DNA: TGCGCCAGCAGCCAAGTGCGCAGGGGTTACGAGCAGTACTTC
D: .
J: TRBJ2-7
size: once
V: TRBV4-1

CDR3: CASSLAGGDEQYF
DNA: TGTGCCAGCAGCTTGGCCGGGGGTGACGAGCAGTACTTC
D: .
J: TRBJ2-7
size: .
V: TRBV5-6

CDR3: CASSLPQDPSGANVLTF
DNA: TGTGCCAGCAGCTTACCACAGGACCCCTCTGGGGCCAACGTCCTGACTTTC
D: .
J: TRBJ2-6
size: .
V: TRBV9

CDR3: CASSLAQDKLRSAFF
DNA: TGCGCCAGCAGCTTGGCCCAAGACAAACTCCGATCGGCTTTCTTT
D: .
J: TRBJ1-1
size: .
V: TRBV5-1

CDR3: CAISPQGSLVDTQYF
DNA: TGTGCCATCAGCCCACAGGGCTCTTTAGTAGATACGCAGTATTTT
D: .
J: TRBJ2-3
size: .
V: TRBV10-3

CDR3: CASSVGRQVIGGYTF
DNA: TGTGCCAGCAGTGTGGGGAGACAGGTCATCGGAGGCTACACCTTC
D: .
J: TRBJ1-2
size: .
V: TRBV2

CDR3: CASSYRGQPNEKLFF
DNA: TGTGCCAGCAGTTATCGAGGACAACCTAATGAAAAACTGTTTTTT
D: .
J: TRBJ1-4
size: many
V: TRBV6-6

CDR3: CASSANTRFETQYF
DNA: TGTGCCAGTAGTGCGAACACTAGATTCGAGACCCAGTACTTC
D: .
J: TRBJ2-5
size: .
V: TRBV19

CDR3: CASSQELISNQPQHF
DNA: TGTGCCAGCAGCCAAGAACTCATAAGCAATCAGCCCCAGCATTTT
D: .
J: TRBJ1-5
size: .
V: TRBV4-2

CDR3: CASSLRAGDEQYF
DNA: TGCGCCAGCAGCTTGAGGGCGGGGGACGAGCAGTACTTC
D: TRBD2
J: TRBJ2-7
size: .
V: TRBV5-1

CDR3: CASSLRGSNEKLFF
DNA: TGCGCCAGCAGCTTAAGGGGCTCTAATGAAAAACTGTTTTTT
D: .
J: TRBJ1-4
size: .
V: TRBV5-1

CDR3: CASSFRQGANHEQYF
DNA: TGTGCCAGCAGTTTTCGACAGGGGGCGAACCACGAGCAGTACTTC
D: TRBD1
J: TRBJ2-7
size: .
V: TRBV27

CDR3: CASSSSSRTPYEQYF
DNA: TGTGCCAGCAGTTCTTCCTCCCGGACTCCCTACGAGCAGTACTTC
D: .
J: TRBJ2-7
size: .
V: TRBV27

CDR3: CASSIGSPGGSNSNQPQHF
DNA: TGTGCCAGTAGTATAGGGTCGCCAGGGGGTTCTAACAGCAATCAGCCCCAGCATTTT
D: TRBD1
J: TRBJ1-5
size: .
V: TRBV19

CDR3: CASRDTETEAFF
DNA: TGTGCCTCCCGGGACACGGAGACTGAAGCTTTCTTT
D: .
J: TRBJ1-1
size: few
V: TRBV6-1

CDR3: CASSLEGGGYGYTF
DNA: TGTGCCAGCAGCTTGGAAGGGGGCGGTTATGGCTACACCTTC
D: TRBD1
J: TRBJ1-2
size: .
V: TRBV5-4

CDR3: CASSSLLRGLGNEQFF
DNA: TGTGCCAGCAGCAGTTTGCTCAGGGGGCTCGGGAATGAGCAGTTCTTC
D: TRBD1
J: TRBJ2-1
size: .
V: TRBV11-2